The 20 T cell receptor beta chains given below trace back to one sample, sequenced in a study of PD-1 blockade in classical Hodgkin lymphoma. All patients relapsed after autologous stem cell transplantation, and brentuximab vedotin exposure varied. TCRdb keeps only in-frame clones here, not all; method: immunoSEQ multiplex PCR. The repertoire holds 40,000 to 50,000 clones, with more than 70% as singletons. Material: peripheral blood mononuclear cells (PBMCs), obtained at baseline. Receptor source: a human donor with classical Hodgkin lymphoma.

The V gene is TRBV2, the J gene TRBJ1-2; D not resolved. The CDR3 covers 13 residues. V was cut by 7 bases and J by 4 bases, with 13 bases left in between. Germline CDR1 SNHLY, CDR2 FYNNEI. CDR3 protein: CASNEDGLYGYTF. Written as DNA, the CDR3 is TGTGCCAGCAACGAGGACGGACTCTATGGCTACACCTTC.

V and J are TRBV5-4 and TRBJ2-2, with 12 bases fitting TRBD2. The CDR3 has 17 amino acids. The V and J ends lost 0 bases and 7 bases, in that order; junction bases with no gene match: 7. Germline CDR1 reads SGHNT; CDR2 reads YYREEE (reference sequence). This chain's CDR3 is CASSLGGTSGSVGELFF. CDR3 nucleotides: TGTGCCAGCAGCTTGGGGGGGACTAGCGGGTCGGTCGGGGAGCTGTTTTTT.

This chain links TRBV7-2 with TRBJ2-3; D possibly corresponds to TRBD1 (6 bases). Germline assignment: CDR1 SGHTA and CDR2 FQGNSA. The CDR3 is 14 amino acids. The V end lost 4 bases, the J end lost 8 bases, and 16 bases lay between the germline ends. DNA for the CDR3: TGTGCCAGCAGCTCACAGGGTCCCGCAGGTACGCAGTATTTT. Protein sequence: CASSSQGPAGTQYF.

A few counts support this clone. The rearrangement joins TRBV18 to TRBJ1-2; D remains ambiguous. CDR3 length equals 11 residues. The V gene lost 1 base and the J gene lost 8 bases, with 5 bases spanning the gap. From germline, CDR1 is KGHSH and CDR2 LQKENI. CDR3 sequence (DNA): TGTGCCAGCTCACCACGTTGGGGCTACACCTTC. Translated, it gives CASSPRWGYTF.

This clone occurred many times. The junction does not match germline at one end; this may be a read error. The V and J genes are TRBV2 and TRBJ2-7; possibly TRBD1 for D (6 bases). The length of the CDR3 is 12 residues. Germline loops: CDR1 SNHLY, CDR2 FYNNEI. In nucleotides, the CDR3 is TGTGCCAGCAGGCCGGACAGCTTCGAGCGGTACTTC. It is translated as CASRPDSFERYF.

On this clone: At one end, the junction sequence differs from germline, possibly due to a read error. The chain has TRBV19 and TRBJ1-1; TRBD1 might be the D (5 bases). This CDR3 is built from 12 residues. Per germline, CDR1 LNHDA and CDR2 SQIVND (reference sequence). The CDR3 coding sequence is TGTGCCAGTAATATAGGGGCGACTGAAGCTTTCTTT. Translating it yields CASNIGATEAFF.

This rearrangement joins TRBV6-6 to TRBJ1-1; a weak D match, TRBD1 (5 bases). This CDR3 is built from 13 residues. Per germline, CDR1 MNHNY and CDR2 SVGAGI (reference sequence). Trimming removed 2 bases at V and 6 bases at J, with 10 bases between. CDR3 amino acids: CASSYGASPEAFF. In nucleotides, the CDR3 is TGTGCCAGCAGTTACGGGGCCAGCCCTGAAGCTTTCTTT.

V and J are TRBV6-6 and TRBJ2-7; TRBD1 is a possible D gene (5 bases). Germline-derived CDR1 and CDR2 are MNHNY and SVGAGI (reference sequence). This CDR3 spans 15 amino acids. V was cut by 0 bases and J by 5 bases, with 14 bases left in between. The CDR3 DNA is TGTGCCAGCAGTTACTCGGAGTCAGGGCGCCACGAGCAGTACTTC. Its translation is CASSYSESGRHEQYF.

This chain uses TRBV9 with TRBJ2-7; possible D gene TRBD1, 5 bases. Germline V gene sequence: CDR1 SGDLS, CDR2 YYNGEE. The CDR3 is 14 amino acids. V lost 0 bases and J 7 bases, leaving 14 bases between the germline ends. In DNA, the CDR3 is TGTGCCAGCAGCGTAGATCCAGGGCAAAGTGAGCAGTACTTC. Translating it yields CASSVDPGQSEQYF.

This sequence joins TRBV5-1 and TRBJ1-2; D gene unclear. CDR1 and CDR2 from the germline V gene are SGHRS and YFSETQ. CDR3 length: 15 amino acids. Trimming left V 0 bases short and J 0 bases short, with 9 bases between. The CDR3 reads CASSLGGASNYGYTF. DNA for the CDR3: TGCGCCAGCAGCTTGGGAGGAGCCTCTAACTATGGCTACACCTTC.

The chain employs TRBV11-2 and TRBJ2-2, with no clear D. Between the trimmed V and J ends, which lost 0 bases and 7 bases, there was a span of 9 bases. CDR3 length equals 14 residues. Germline V gene sequence: CDR1 SGHAT, CDR2 FQNNGV. The DNA for the CDR3 is TGTGCCAGCAGCTTAGAATTGGTGGTCGGGGAGCTGTTTTTT. The encoded protein is CASSLELVVGELFF.

V is TRBV5-4 and J is TRBJ2-7; 9 bases align to TRBD1. The CDR3 covers 13 residues. Germline values: CDR1 SGHNT, CDR2 YYREEE (reference sequence). The V gene end was trimmed by 5 bases and the J gene end by 6 bases; junction bases not matched to a gene: 6. The CDR3 is CASRAQGAREQYF. CDR3 DNA sequence: TGTGCCAGCAGGGCACAGGGGGCGCGCGAGCAGTACTTC. The full variable domain, rest sourced from reference TRBV5-4 and TRBJ2-7, is ETGVTQSPTHLIKTRGQQVTLRCSSQSGHNTVSWYQQALGQGPQFIFQYYREEENGRGNFPPRFSGLQFPNYSSELNVNALELDDSALYLCASRAQGAREQYFGPGTRLTVT.

The V and J genes are TRBV4-3 and TRBJ2-3, with D tentatively TRBD1 or TRBD2 (5 bases each). This CDR3 spans 16 amino acids. Per germline, CDR1 LGHNA and CDR2 YSLEER. The V end was cut by 1 base, the J end by 5 bases, with 16 bases between. Here the CDR3 DNA reads TGCGCCAGCAGCCAAGGTCCGAGGGGACCGGGAGATACGCAGTATTTT. It yields the protein CASSQGPRGPGDTQYF.

The chain uses TRBV11-1 and TRBJ2-7; 7 positions agree with TRBD1. CDR3 length equals 16 residues. Germline loops: CDR1 SGHAT, CDR2 FQDESV (reference sequence). V gave up 1 base and J gave up 2 bases; unmatched junction bases: 8. The CDR3 protein is CASSLGTTGATYEQYF. The CDR3 coding sequence is TGTGCCAGCAGCTTAGGGACCACAGGGGCCACCTACGAGCAGTACTTC.

V and J are TRBV2 and TRBJ2-1, with 9 nucleotides matching TRBD2. V shed 5 bases and J 2 bases; nucleotides not matched to a gene: 10. This CDR3 is 17 amino acids long. Germline loops: CDR1 SNHLY, CDR2 FYNNEI. The CDR3 coding sequence is TGTGCCAGCAGTCTACCGGGACTAGCAGGTGCCTACAATGAGCAGTTCTTC. Translating it yields CASSLPGLAGAYNEQFF.

CDR3 DNA sequence: TGTGCCAGCAGCTTTCGCGGACGGGCCGGGGAGCTGTTTTTT. Translating gives CASSFRGRAGELFF. V gene TRBV5-8 combines with J gene TRBJ2-2; D unclear. With 2 bases removed from V and 6 bases from J, the gap between germline ends came to 11 bases. The CDR3 runs 14 residues. CDR1 and CDR2 (germline): SGHTS, YDEGEE.

The chain has TRBV11-2 and TRBJ2-1; D unresolved. The V end was cut by 1 base, the J end by 10 bases, with 17 bases between. Germline loops: CDR1 SGHAT, CDR2 FQNNGV. This CDR3 has 15 residues. In DNA form, the CDR3 reads TGTGCCAGCAGCTTAGGGACGAGAGGCGTCAGGGAGCAGTTCTTC. It codes for CASSLGTRGVREQFF.

The rearrangement uses TRBV2 and TRBJ1-4, with D unresolved. The CDR3 runs to 12 residues. The germline CDR1 and CDR2 sequences are SNHLY and FYNNEI. V lost 6 bases and J lost 2, with 4 bases in between. CDR3 sequence (DNA): TGTGCCAGCAGGGTCACTAATGAAAAACTGTTTTTT. Amino acids: CASRVTNEKLFF.

The V gene is TRBV12-1, the J gene TRBJ2-5; the table's TRBD1 call for D was not verified on the DNA. TRBV12-1 constitutes a pseudogene. This CDR3 spans 14 amino acids. DNA for the CDR3: TGTGCCAGCAGCTTTCCGACAGGTGAGGAGACCCAGTACTTC. Translated, it gives CASSFPTGEETQYF.

The J gene is TRBJ2-2, the V gene TRBV27, with 11 bases fitting TRBD2. The CDR3 has 18 residues. Unmatched junction bases numbered 9, after V lost 2 bases and J lost 4 bases. The germline gives CDR1 MNHEY, CDR2 SMNVEV (reference sequence). The CDR3 DNA is TGTGCCAGCAGTTTACTCGGTAGCGGGGGGGCGAGCACCGGGGAGCTGTTTTTT. Its translation is CASSLLGSGGASTGELFF.